This TCR beta chain was documented in a study of response to subunit inactivated influenza vaccine. The length of the CDR3 is 14 residues. CDR1 is LGHNA and CDR2 is YSLEER in the germline V gene. V was trimmed by 4 bases and J by 2 bases, leaving 12 bases between them. MiXCR, run by TCRdb on the RT-PCR reads, gives a single entry per CDR3 protein. Of about 780,000 distinct CDR3 sequences listed, approximately 18% are singletons. V usage is TRBV4-3 and J usage is TRBJ2-7, with D perhaps TRBD2 (6 bases). This clonotype originated in a man aged 45-60 years who received an inactivated influenza vaccine. Specimen: PBMCs from blood, collected around 5 days after vaccination. The CDR3 spells CASSRAGGAYEQYF. The CDR3 DNA reads TGCGCCAGCAGCCGCGCTGGAGGGGCCTACGAGCAGTACTTC.